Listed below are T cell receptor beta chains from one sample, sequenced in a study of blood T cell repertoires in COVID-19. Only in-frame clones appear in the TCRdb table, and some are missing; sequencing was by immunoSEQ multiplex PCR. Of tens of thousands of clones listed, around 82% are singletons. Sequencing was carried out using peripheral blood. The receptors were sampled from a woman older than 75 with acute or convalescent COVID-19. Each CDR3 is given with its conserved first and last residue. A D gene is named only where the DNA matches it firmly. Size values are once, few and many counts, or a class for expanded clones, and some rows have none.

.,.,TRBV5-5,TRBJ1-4,TGTGCCAGCAGCTTGGAGGCGGGACTAAAAAACGAAAAACTGTTTTTT,CASSLEAGLKNEKLFF
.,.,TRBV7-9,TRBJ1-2,TGTGCCAGCAGCTTGGACGGGACTCTCTATGGCTACACCTTC,CASSLDGTLYGYTF
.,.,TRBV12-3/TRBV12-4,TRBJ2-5,TGTGCCAGCAGCCAAACACAATCAGGGTTTTACTTC,CASSQTQSGFYF
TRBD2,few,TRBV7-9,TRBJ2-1,TGTGCCAGCAGCAGGGGACTAGCGGGGGGAAGCGATGAGCAGTTCTTC,CASSRGLAGGSDEQFF
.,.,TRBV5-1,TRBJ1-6,TGCGCCAGCAGTACCGGGGCAGGGGAGAATTCACCCCTCCACTTT,CASSTGAGENSPLHF
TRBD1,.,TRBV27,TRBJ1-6,TGTGCCAGCAGTTTACTGCACAGGGGACATTCACCCCTCCACTTT,CASSLLHRGHSPLHF
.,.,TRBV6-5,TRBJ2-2,TGTGCCAGCACACTTAGCGAGAACACCGGGGAGCTGTTTTTT,CASTLSENTGELFF
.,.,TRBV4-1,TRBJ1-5,TGCGCCAGCAGCCAAGATACGGGAATCGGCAATCAGCCCCAGCATTTT,CASSQDTGIGNQPQHF
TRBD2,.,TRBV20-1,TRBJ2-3,TGCAGTGCTAGTGGATTCGGGGGGGCAGATACGCAGTATTTT,CSASGFGGADTQYF
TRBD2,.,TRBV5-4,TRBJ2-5,TGTGCCAGCAGCTCGGGCGGGGGCCAAGAGACCCAGTACTTC,CASSSGGGQETQYF
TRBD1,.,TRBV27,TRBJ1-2,TGTGCCAGCAGTAAAATACAGGGGGCGGCTGGCTACACCTTC,CASSKIQGAAGYTF
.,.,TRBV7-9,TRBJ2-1,TGTGCCAGCAGCAACCGATTGGGCGATGAGCAGTTCTTC,CASSNRLGDEQFF
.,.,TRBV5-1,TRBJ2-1,TGCGCCAGCAGCCCCGCGCTAGCCCACAATGAGCAGTTCTTC,CASSPALAHNEQFF
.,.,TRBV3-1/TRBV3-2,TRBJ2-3,TGTGCCAGCAGCCAAGTTAGGTCCCCGGGAGATACGCAGTATTTT,CASSQVRSPGDTQYF
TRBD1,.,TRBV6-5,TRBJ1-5,TGTGCCAGCAGTCATTCCGGGACAGATAATCAGCCCCAGCATTTT,CASSHSGTDNQPQHF
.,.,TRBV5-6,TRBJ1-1,TGTGCCAGCAGCATCGGACTTTTGAACACTGAAGCTTTCTTT,CASSIGLLNTEAFF
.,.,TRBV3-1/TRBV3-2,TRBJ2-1,TGTGCCAGCAGCCAAGCGGGAAGCGCCGGGGTTGAGCAGTTCTTC,CASSQAGSAGVEQFF
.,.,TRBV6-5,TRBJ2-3,TGTGCCAGCAGTTCCTACCGCACAGATACGCAGTATTTT,CASSSYRTDTQYF
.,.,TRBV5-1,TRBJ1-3,TGCGCCAGCAGCGACCTAGGGAGGGACACCATATATTTT,CASSDLGRDTIYF
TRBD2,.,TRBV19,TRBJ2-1,TGTGCCAGTAGTGGACTAGCGGGAGGGCCTTACCCGTTCTTC,CASSGLAGGPYPFF
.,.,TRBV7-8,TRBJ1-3,TGTGCCAGCAGCTTAGGAACAGCTGGAAACACCATATATTTT,CASSLGTAGNTIYF
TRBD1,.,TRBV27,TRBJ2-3,TGTGCCAGCAGTACCGGGGACAGGTTAGATACGCAGTATTTT,CASSTGDRLDTQYF
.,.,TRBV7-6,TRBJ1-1,TGTGCCAGCAGCTTATTCCCCCCGGGTCAACTAATGAACACTGAAGCTTTCTTT,CASSLFPPGQLMNTEAFF
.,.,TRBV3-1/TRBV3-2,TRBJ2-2,TGTGCCAGCAGCCAGGATCCAGGATTTTCGAACACCGGGGAGCTGTTTTTT,CASSQDPGFSNTGELFF
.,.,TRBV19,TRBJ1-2,TGTGCCAGTAACCCCGGGGGTACTAACTATGGCTACACCTTC,CASNPGGTNYGYTF
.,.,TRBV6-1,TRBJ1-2,TGTGCCAGCAGTGAGCACACAGACTATGGCTACACCTTC,CASSEHTDYGYTF
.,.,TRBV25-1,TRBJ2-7,TGTGCCAGCCAAGAACCGGGAACCTACGAGCAGTACTTC,CASQEPGTYEQYF
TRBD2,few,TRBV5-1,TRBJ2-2,TGCGCCAGCAGCTGGACTAGCGGGGGTTACGCGAACACCGGGGAGCTGTTTTTT,CASSWTSGGYANTGELFF
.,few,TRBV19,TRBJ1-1,TGTGCCAGTAGTAAGACAGCCCTGAACACTGAAGCTTTCTTT,CASSKTALNTEAFF
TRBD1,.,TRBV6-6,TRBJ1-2,TGTGCCAGCAGCCGCGACAGGGTGGATGGCTACACCTTC,CASSRDRVDGYTF
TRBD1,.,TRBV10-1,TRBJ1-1,TGCGCCAGCAGTGAGTCGATGCAGGGGGCAAGAGCTTTCTTT,CASSESMQGARAFF
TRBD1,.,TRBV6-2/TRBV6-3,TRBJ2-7,TGTGCCAGCAGTTACTCAAGACAGGGGATTTACGAGCAGTACTTC,CASSYSRQGIYEQYF
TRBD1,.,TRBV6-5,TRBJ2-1,TGTGCCAGCAGTTATGGGACAGGGCGGTATGAGCAGTTCTTC,CASSYGTGRYEQFF
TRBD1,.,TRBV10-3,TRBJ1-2,TGTGCCATCAGCCCCGACAGGGGCGATGGCTACACCTTC,CAISPDRGDGYTF
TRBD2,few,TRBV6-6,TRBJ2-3,TGTGCCAGCAGTCTTAGCGGGAGGGCCGAAGATACGCAGTATTTT,CASSLSGRAEDTQYF
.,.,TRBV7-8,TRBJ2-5,TGTGCCAGCACCCTTGCGGTACCACAAGAGACCCAGTACTTC,CASTLAVPQETQYF
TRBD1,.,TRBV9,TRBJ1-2,TGTGCCAGCAGCGTCCGGACAGGCGGAAACTATGGCTACACCTTC,CASSVRTGGNYGYTF
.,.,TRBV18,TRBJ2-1,TGTGCCAGCTCACCAGGTAGGGGCAGTAGGAATGAGCAGTTCTTC,CASSPGRGSRNEQFF
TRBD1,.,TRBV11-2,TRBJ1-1,TGTGCCAGCAGCCCCTCCTCCCAGGGGGGCGCTGAAGCTTTCTTT,CASSPSSQGGAEAFF
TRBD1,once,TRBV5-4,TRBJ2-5,TGTGCCAGCAGCGTGGACAGGGTCAGTGGAGAGACCCAGTACTTC,CASSVDRVSGETQYF
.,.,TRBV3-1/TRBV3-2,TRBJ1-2,TGTGCCAGCAGCCAACTGGGATCAAGCAGGGGTGGCTACACCTTC,CASSQLGSSRGGYTF
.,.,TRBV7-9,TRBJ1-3,TGTGCCAGCAGCTTAGAATCGAGGGCCTCTGGAAACACCATATATTTT,CASSLESRASGNTIYF
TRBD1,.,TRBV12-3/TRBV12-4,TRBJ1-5,TGTGCCAGCAGCCAGGGACAGCCTCAGCCCCAGCATTTT,CASSQGQPQPQHF
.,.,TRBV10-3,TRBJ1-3,TGTGCCATCAGTGACTATGGGGCTCCAGACTCTGGAAACACCATATATTTT,CAISDYGAPDSGNTIYF
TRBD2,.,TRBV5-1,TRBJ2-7,TGCGCCAGCAGCTTCGTTTTGTCCGGGACTAGCGGGAGGGCCAACGAGCAGTACTTC,CASSFVLSGTSGRANEQYF
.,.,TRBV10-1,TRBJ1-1,TGCGCCAGCAGTGAGTCGAGGCGCCATCAGCTTAACACTGAAGCTTTCTTT,CASSESRRHQLNTEAFF
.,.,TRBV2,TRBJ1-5,TGTGCCAGCAGTCCTTATAGACAGAATAGCAATCAGCCCCAGCATTTT,CASSPYRQNSNQPQHF
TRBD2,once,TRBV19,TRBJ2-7,TGTGCCAGTAGTATTCGGACTAGCGGATACGAGCAGTACTTC,CASSIRTSGYEQYF
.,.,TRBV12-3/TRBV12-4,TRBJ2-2,TGTGCCAGCCCCTCGAACACCGGGGAGCTGTTTTTT,CASPSNTGELFF
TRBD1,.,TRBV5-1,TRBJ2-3,TGCGCCAGCAGCTTTGGACAGGGCGAAGGTACGCAGTATTTT,CASSFGQGEGTQYF
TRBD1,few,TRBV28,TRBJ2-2,TGTGCCAGCAGGCTACCTTTACAGGGGGCCGGGGAGCTGTTTTTT,CASRLPLQGAGELFF
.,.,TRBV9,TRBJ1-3,TGTGCCAGCAGCCCGGACGGACTCTCTGGAAACACCATATATTTT,CASSPDGLSGNTIYF
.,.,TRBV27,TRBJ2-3,TGTGCCAGCAGCCTCCCGAACGGGCGGGGAACAGATACGCAGTATTTT,CASSLPNGRGTDTQYF
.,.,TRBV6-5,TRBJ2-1,TGTGCCAGCAGGATCGCCAGCTACAATGAGCAGTTCTTC,CASRIASYNEQFF
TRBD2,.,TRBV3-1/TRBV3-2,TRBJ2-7,TGTGCCAGCAGCACCGGACTAGCGGGAGGCGAGCAGTACTTC,CASSTGLAGGEQYF
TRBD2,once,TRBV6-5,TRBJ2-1,TGTGCCAGCAGTACTAGCGGGGGGGCTAATGAGCAGTTCTTC,CASSTSGGANEQFF
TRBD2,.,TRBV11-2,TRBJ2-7,TGTGCCAGCAACTTAGCGGGTTCCTACGAGCAGTACTTC,CASNLAGSYEQYF
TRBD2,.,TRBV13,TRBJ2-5,TGTGCCAGCAGCTTAGAGGGCGGGAGAGGAGAGACCCAGTACTTC,CASSLEGGRGETQYF